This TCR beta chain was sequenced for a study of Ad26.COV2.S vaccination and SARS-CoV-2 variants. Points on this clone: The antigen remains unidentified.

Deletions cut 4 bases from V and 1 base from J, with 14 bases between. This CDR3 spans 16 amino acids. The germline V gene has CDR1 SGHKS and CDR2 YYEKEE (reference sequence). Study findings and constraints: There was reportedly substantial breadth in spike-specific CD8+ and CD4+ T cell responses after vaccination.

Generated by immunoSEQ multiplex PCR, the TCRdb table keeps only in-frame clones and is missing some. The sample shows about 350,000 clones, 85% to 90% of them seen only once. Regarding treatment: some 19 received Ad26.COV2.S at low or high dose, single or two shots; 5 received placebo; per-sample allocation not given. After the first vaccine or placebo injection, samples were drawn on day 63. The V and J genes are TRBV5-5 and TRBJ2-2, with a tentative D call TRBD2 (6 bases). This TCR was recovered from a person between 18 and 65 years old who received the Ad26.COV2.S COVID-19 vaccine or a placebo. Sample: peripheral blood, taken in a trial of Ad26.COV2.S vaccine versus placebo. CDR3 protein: CASSHTGTLNTGELFF. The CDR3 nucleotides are TGTGCCAGCAGCCATACCGGGACTTTGAACACCGGGGAGCTGTTTTTT.